The present T cell receptor (beta chain) was sequenced within a study of shared clonotypes between healthy human individuals. Assay: immunoSEQ multiplex PCR; the TCRdb copy retains only in-frame clones and omits some. The table lists roughly 1,100,000 clones, around 74% of them singletons. Trimming pared 4 bases from V and 2 bases from J, leaving 16 bases between. CDR3 length: 15 residues. Per germline, CDR1 SGHNT and CDR2 YYREEE (reference sequence). This chain joins TRBV5-4 and TRBJ2-7; D is possibly TRBD1 (6 bases). The specimen sequenced was memory CD4+ T cells sorted from blood. Subset meaning: CD45RA-negative fraction. This TCR came from a man aged 18 to 35 in good health. The CDR3: CASSPDPGQTYEQYF. The DNA of the CDR3 is TGTGCCAGCAGCCCCGACCCAGGACAGACCTACGAGCAGTACTTC.